These T cell receptor beta chains were read from a single sample in a study of CD8 T cells in ankylosing spondylitis. TCRdb recomputed calls from the 5' RACE reads with MiXCR, one row per CDR3 protein. This sample has 150,000 to 200,000 distinct CDR3 sequences; around a tenth occur once, and the top ten carry 25% to 35%. Source material: blood, either unsorted or a sorted T cell fraction (not recorded which). Receptors originate from a male donor with ankylosing spondylitis or in good health (not recorded which). CDR3s include the opening cysteine and the closing phenylalanine or tryptophan. The D gene is left open where the match is weak. Size is stated for part of the rows, as once, few or many counts, or as a class when the clone is expanded.

d_gene | j_gene | v_gene | abundance | CDR3aa | CDR3nt
TRBD2 | TRBJ2-3 | TRBV12-3/TRBV12-4 | - | CASSAAGGDGDTQYF | TGTGCCAGCAGCGCTGCGGGGGGTGACGGCGATACGCAGTATTTT
TRBD2 | TRBJ2-1 | TRBV5-1 | many | CASSPGGEYNEQFF | TGCGCCAGCAGCCCCGGGGGGGAATACAATGAGCAGTTCTTC
- | TRBJ2-5 | TRBV29-1 | many | CSVAHETQYF | TGCAGCGTTGCGCATGAGACCCAGTACTTC
TRBD2 | TRBJ2-3 | TRBV3-1 | many | CASSQEGLAALTDTQYF | TGTGCCAGCAGCCAAGAAGGCCTAGCGGCTCTCACAGATACGCAGTATTTT
- | TRBJ2-7 | TRBV7-9 | few | CASSLFPPYEQYF | TGTGCCAGCAGCTTATTCCCACCCTACGAGCAGTACTTC
TRBD2 | TRBJ2-7 | TRBV6-5 | - | CASSYLGLAGDYEQYF | TGTGCCAGCAGTTACCTGGGACTAGCGGGAGATTACGAGCAGTACTTC
- | TRBJ2-1 | TRBV29-1 | - | CSVWWHNEQFF | TGCAGCGTTTGGTGGCACAATGAGCAGTTCTTC
TRBD1 | TRBJ2-7 | TRBV11-3 | few | CASSWDRSTYEQYF | TGTGCCAGCAGTTGGGACAGGTCCACCTACGAGCAGTACTTC
- | TRBJ2-3 | TRBV9 | few | CASSVGMVDTQYF | TGTGCCAGCAGCGTAGGTATGGTGGATACGCAGTATTTT
- | TRBJ1-5 | TRBV12-3/TRBV12-4 | - | CASSFRDISNQPQHF | TGTGCCAGCAGTTTTAGGGATATAAGCAATCAGCCCCAGCATTTT